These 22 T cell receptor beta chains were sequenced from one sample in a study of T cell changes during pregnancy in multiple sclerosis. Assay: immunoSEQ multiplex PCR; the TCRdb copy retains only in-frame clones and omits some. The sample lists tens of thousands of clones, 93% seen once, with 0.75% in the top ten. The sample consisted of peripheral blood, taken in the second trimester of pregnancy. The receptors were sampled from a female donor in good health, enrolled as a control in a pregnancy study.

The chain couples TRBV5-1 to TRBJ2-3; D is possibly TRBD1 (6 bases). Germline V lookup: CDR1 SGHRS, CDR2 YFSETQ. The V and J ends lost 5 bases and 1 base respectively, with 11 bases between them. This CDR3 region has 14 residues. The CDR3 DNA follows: TGCGCCAGCAGACAGGGTACTGGCACAGATACGCAGTATTTT. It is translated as CASRQGTGTDTQYF.

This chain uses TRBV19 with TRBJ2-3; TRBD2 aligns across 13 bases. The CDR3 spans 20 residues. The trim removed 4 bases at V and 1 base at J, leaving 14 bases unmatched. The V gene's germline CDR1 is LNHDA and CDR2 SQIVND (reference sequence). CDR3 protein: CASSTELHTGTSGGTDTQYF. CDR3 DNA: TGTGCCAGTAGTACAGAGCTTCATACCGGGACTAGCGGGGGCACAGATACGCAGTATTTT.

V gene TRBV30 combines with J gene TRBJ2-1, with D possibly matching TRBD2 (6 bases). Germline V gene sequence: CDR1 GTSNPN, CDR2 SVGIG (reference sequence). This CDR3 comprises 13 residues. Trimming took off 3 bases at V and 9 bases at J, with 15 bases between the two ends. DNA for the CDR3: TGTGCCTGGAGCGTACGACTAGTTGGTGAGCAGTTCTTC. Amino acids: CAWSVRLVGEQFF.

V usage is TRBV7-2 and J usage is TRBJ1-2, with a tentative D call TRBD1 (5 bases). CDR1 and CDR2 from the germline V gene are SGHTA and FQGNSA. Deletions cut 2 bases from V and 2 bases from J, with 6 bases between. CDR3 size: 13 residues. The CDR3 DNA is TGTGCCAGCAGCTTACAGGGAAACTATGGCTACACCTTC. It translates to CASSLQGNYGYTF.

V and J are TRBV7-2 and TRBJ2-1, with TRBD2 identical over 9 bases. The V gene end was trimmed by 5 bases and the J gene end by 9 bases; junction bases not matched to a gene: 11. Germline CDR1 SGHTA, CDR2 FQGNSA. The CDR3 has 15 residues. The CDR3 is CASSPLGGGASEQFF. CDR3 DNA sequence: TGTGCCAGCAGCCCTTTAGGCGGGGGGGCAAGTGAGCAGTTCTTC.

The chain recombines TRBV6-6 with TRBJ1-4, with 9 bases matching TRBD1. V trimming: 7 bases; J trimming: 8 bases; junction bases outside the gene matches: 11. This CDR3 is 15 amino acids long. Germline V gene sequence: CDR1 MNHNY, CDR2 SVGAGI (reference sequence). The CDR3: CASNGGDRAEEKLFF. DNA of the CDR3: TGTGCCAGCAACGGCGGGGACAGGGCGGAAGAAAAACTGTTTTTT.

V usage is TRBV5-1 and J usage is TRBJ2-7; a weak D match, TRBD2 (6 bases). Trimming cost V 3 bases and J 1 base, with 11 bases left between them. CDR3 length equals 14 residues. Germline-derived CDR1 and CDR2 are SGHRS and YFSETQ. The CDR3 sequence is CASSSNRGSYEQYF. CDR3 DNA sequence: TGCGCCAGCAGCTCAAACCGGGGGTCCTACGAGCAGTACTTC.

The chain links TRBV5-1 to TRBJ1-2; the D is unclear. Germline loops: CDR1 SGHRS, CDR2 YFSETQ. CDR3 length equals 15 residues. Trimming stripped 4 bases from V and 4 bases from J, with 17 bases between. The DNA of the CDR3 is TGCGCCAGCAGCGGACCCCAAGGTAGCGGCTATGGCTACACCTTC. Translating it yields CASSGPQGSGYGYTF.

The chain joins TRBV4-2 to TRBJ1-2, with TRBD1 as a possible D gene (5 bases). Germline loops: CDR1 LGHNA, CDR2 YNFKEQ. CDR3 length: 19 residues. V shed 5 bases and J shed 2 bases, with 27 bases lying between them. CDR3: CASSLGSGDYLIGNYGYTF. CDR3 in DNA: TGTGCCAGCAGCTTGGGCTCCGGGGACTACCTGATAGGGAACTATGGCTACACCTTC.

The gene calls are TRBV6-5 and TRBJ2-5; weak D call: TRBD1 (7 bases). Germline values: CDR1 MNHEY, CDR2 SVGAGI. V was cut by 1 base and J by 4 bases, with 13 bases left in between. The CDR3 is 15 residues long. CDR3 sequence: CASSYLQGGRETQYF. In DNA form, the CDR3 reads TGTGCCAGCAGTTACTTGCAGGGGGGCCGAGAGACCCAGTACTTC.

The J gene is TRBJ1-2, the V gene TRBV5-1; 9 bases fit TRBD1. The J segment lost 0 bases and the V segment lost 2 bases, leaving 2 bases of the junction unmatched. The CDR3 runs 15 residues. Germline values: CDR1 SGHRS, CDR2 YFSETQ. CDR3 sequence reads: CASSFGTGTNYGYTF. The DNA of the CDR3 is TGCGCCAGCAGCTTCGGGACAGGGACTAACTATGGCTACACCTTC.

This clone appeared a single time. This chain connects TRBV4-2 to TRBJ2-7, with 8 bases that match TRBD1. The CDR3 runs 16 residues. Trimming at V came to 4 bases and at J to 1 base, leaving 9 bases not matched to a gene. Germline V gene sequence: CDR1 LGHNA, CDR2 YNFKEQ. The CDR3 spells CASSPNAGTGSYEQYF. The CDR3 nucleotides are TGTGCCAGCAGCCCAAATGCCGGGACAGGTTCCTACGAGCAGTACTTC.

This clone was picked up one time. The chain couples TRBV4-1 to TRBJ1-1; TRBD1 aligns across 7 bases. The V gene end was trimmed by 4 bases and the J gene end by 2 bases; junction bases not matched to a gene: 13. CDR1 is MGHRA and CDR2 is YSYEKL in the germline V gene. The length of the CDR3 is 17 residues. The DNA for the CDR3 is TGCGCCAGCAGCCTACTCCGCGGCAGGACAGGAAACACTGAAGCTTTCTTT. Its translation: CASSLLRGRTGNTEAFF.

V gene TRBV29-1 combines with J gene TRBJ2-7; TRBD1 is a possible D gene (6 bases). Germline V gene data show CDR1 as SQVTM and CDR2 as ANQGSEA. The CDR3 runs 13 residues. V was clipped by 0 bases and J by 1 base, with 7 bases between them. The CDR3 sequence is CSVEDQGSYEQYF. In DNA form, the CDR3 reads TGCAGCGTTGAAGATCAGGGGTCCTACGAGCAGTACTTC.

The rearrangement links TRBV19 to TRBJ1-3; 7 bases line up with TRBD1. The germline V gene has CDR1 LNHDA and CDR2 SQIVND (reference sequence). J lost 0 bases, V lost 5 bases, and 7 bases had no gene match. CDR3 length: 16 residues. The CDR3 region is CASSRDRASSGNTIYF. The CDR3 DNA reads TGTGCCAGTAGTCGGGACAGAGCGAGCTCTGGAAACACCATATATTTT.

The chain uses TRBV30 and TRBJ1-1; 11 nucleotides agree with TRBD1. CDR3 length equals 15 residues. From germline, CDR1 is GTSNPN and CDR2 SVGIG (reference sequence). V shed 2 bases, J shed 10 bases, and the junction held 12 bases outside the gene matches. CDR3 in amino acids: CAWSLPMRTGGLAFF. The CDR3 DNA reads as TGTGCCTGGAGTCTACCGATGAGGACAGGGGGCCTAGCTTTCTTT. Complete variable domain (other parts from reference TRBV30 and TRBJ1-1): SQTIHQWPATLVQPVGSPLSLECTVEGTSNPNLYWYRQAAGRGLQLLFYSVGIGQISSEVPQNLSASRPQDRQFILSSKKLLLSDSGFYLCAWSLPMRTGGLAFFGQGTRLTVV.

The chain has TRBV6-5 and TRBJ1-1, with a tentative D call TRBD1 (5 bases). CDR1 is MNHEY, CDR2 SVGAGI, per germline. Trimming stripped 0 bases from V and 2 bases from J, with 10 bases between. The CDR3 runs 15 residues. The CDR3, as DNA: TGTGCCAGCAGTTACTCTTCCGGGGGTAACACTGAAGCTTTCTTT. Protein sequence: CASSYSSGGNTEAFF.

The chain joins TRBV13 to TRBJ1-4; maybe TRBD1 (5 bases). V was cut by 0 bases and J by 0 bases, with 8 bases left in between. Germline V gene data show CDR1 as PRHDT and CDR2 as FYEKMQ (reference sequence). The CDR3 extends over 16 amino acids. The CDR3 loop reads CASSLGAGATNEKLFF. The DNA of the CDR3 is TGTGCCAGCAGCTTAGGTGCGGGGGCAACTAATGAAAAACTGTTTTTT. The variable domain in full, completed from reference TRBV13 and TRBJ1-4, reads AAGVIQSPRHLIKEKRETATLKCYPIPRHDTVYWYQQGPGQDPQFLISFYEKMQSDKGSIPDRFSAQQFSDYHSELNMSSLELGDSALYFCASSLGAGATNEKLFFGSGTQLSVL.

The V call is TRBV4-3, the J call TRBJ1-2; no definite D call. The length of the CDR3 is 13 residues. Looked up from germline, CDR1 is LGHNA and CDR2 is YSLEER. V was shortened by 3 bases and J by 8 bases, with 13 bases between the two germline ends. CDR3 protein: CASSHREGGGYTF. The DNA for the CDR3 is TGCGCCAGCAGCCACCGTGAAGGCGGGGGCTACACCTTC.

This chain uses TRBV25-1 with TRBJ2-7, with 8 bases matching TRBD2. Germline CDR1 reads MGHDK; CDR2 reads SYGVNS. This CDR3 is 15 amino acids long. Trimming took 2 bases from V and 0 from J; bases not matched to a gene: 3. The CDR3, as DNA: TGTGCCAGCAGTGAAAGCGGGGGCCTCTCCTACGAGCAGTACTTC. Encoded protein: CASSESGGLSYEQYF.

The CDR3 DNA is TGTGCCAGCAGCTCCAGGGTGGAGACTGAAGCTTTCTTT. The encoded protein is CASSSRVETEAFF. The genes are TRBV7-6 and TRBJ1-1; possible D gene TRBD1, 5 bases. Trimming shortened V by 4 bases and J by 5 bases, and 11 bases separated the two germline ends. CDR1 is SGHVS and CDR2 is FNYEAQ in the germline V gene. CDR3 size: 13 residues.

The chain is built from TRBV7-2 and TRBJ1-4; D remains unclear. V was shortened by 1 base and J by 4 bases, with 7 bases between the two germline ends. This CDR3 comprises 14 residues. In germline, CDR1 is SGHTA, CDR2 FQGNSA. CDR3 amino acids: CASSLDSNNEKLFF. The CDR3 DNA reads TGTGCCAGCAGCTTAGACAGCAATAATGAAAAACTGTTTTTT.